Shown below are 9 T cell receptor beta chains from a single sample sequenced in a study of OX40 agonist ivuxolimab in advanced cancers. Measured with immunoSEQ multiplex PCR; TCRdb has only the in-frame clones, and not every one. The sample yields around 30,000 clones, 86% seen once. The sequences come from CD4+ or CD8+ T cells sorted from blood, collected in a trial of the OX40 agonist ivuxolimab. These receptors were obtained from an adult with an advanced solid tumor such as melanoma, head and neck, liver or kidney cancer.

The V and J genes are TRBV7-2 and TRBJ2-2, with D perhaps assigned TRBD1 or TRBD2 (7 bases each). Trimming shortened V by 5 bases and J by 6 bases, and 19 bases separated the two germline ends. The CDR3 is made up of 16 amino acids. Looked up from germline, CDR1 is SGHTA and CDR2 is FQGNSA. This CDR3 is CASSTGRGRVAGELFF. The CDR3 nucleotides are TGTGCCAGCAGCACGGGGAGGGGGCGAGTCGCCGGGGAGCTGTTTTTT.

The chain joins TRBV15 to TRBJ2-3; tentatively, D is TRBD1 (5 bases). Germline V gene data show CDR1 as LNHNV and CDR2 as YYDKDF (reference sequence). The CDR3 is 17 amino acids. Trimming removed 1 base at V and 0 bases at J, with 14 bases between. This CDR3 is CATSRGRQRLSTDTQYF. The CDR3 bases are TGTGCCACCAGCAGAGGTCGACAGCGACTTAGCACAGATACGCAGTATTTT.

This clone occurred a few times. This rearrangement joins TRBV4-3 to TRBJ2-2; 7 bases fit TRBD1. Germline V gene sequence: CDR1 LGHNA, CDR2 YSLEER. V lost 3 bases and J lost 6; bases outside the gene matches: 4. The CDR3 loop spans 14 amino acids. DNA for the CDR3: TGCGCCAGCAGCCACGGTACAGGGGCCGGGGAGCTGTTTTTT. Translating it yields CASSHGTGAGELFF.

This clone showed up just a few times. The DNA of the CDR3 is TGTGCCAGCAGTCCCCAGGGAAGCTTCTATGGCTACACCTTC. This encodes CASSPQGSFYGYTF. The chain is built from TRBV28 and TRBJ1-2, with a tentative D call TRBD1 (5 bases). This CDR3 is 14 amino acids long. The V gene lost 5 bases and the J gene lost 4 bases, with 14 bases spanning the gap. The germline V gene has CDR1 MDHEN and CDR2 SYDVKM.

This clone appeared a few times. V and J are TRBV6-1 and TRBJ1-5; a possible D gene is TRBD1 (6 bases). Trimming cost V 6 bases and J 0 bases, with 12 bases left between them. CDR3 length: 15 amino acids. Germline V gives CDR1 MNHNS, CDR2 SASEGT. This CDR3 is CASSATGYSNQPQHF. The CDR3 nucleotides are TGTGCCAGCAGCGCGACAGGTTATAGCAATCAGCCCCAGCATTTT.

The chain joins TRBV11-2 to TRBJ2-1; D might be TRBD1 (7 bases). Germline V gene sequence: CDR1 SGHAT, CDR2 FQNNGV. There are 17 residues in the CDR3. V was shortened by 0 bases and J by 3 bases, with 15 bases between the two germline ends. CDR3 loop: CASSLDQGGERYNEQFF. CDR3 coding DNA: TGTGCCAGCAGCTTAGATCAGGGGGGAGAGCGCTACAATGAGCAGTTCTTC.

V and J are TRBV7-2 and TRBJ2-7; 8 bases are a match to TRBD2. The germline V gene has CDR1 SGHTA and CDR2 FQGNSA. The CDR3 has 17 residues. V dropped 5 bases and J dropped 0; count of bases not matched to a gene: 12. As DNA, the CDR3 is TGTGCCAGCAGCCCCCACCCTAGCGGGTGGAGCTCCTACGAGCAGTACTTC. It encodes CASSPHPSGWSSYEQYF.

The chain is built from TRBV11-2 and TRBJ1-1; possibly TRBD1 for D (5 bases). CDR1 is SGHAT, CDR2 FQNNGV, per germline. With 2 bases removed from V and 6 bases from J, the gap between germline ends came to 13 bases. This CDR3 has 14 amino acids. In nucleotides, the CDR3 is TGTGCCAGCAGCTTATCCCTGGGGCCCGCTGAAGCTTTCTTT. Translation gives CASSLSLGPAEAFF.

The V gene is TRBV9, the J gene TRBJ2-5; 8 nucleotides line up with TRBD1. The V gene's germline CDR1 is SGDLS and CDR2 YYNGEE. Germline trimming cut 4 bases from V and 0 bases from J; bases unmatched to any gene: 5. This CDR3 has 15 amino acids. CDR3 protein: CASSTRDRYQETQYF. The DNA for the CDR3 is TGTGCCAGCAGCACCCGGGACAGGTACCAAGAGACCCAGTACTTC.